This is a list of T cell receptor beta chains from one sample in a study of Graves' ophthalmopathy and Graves' hyperthyroidism. One entry per CDR3 protein results from TCRdb running MiXCR on the multiplex PCR reads. The sample has about 400,000 distinct CDR3 sequences; around a fifth are singletons. The sample was peripheral blood. These TCRs come from a woman aged 18-29 years with stable Graves' hyperthyroidism. CDR3s include the opening cysteine and the closing phenylalanine or tryptophan. The D gene is left open where the match is weak. A clone size is listed for some rows: how often the clone was seen (once, few, many), or a class if it is expanded.

j_call: TRBJ1-5; v_call: TRBV6-4; clone_size: many; d_call: TRBD1; cdr3_nt: TGTGCCAGCAGTACAGGCACCGGGACAGTTAGCAATCAGCCCCAGCATTTT; cdr3_aa: CASSTGTGTVSNQPQHF
j_call: TRBJ1-1; v_call: TRBV27; clone_size: .; d_call: .; cdr3_nt: TGTGCCAGCAGCCCTTATATGGGCAGGCTGAACACTGAAGCTTTCTTT; cdr3_aa: CASSPYMGRLNTEAFF
j_call: TRBJ2-5; v_call: TRBV12-3/TRBV12-4; clone_size: many; d_call: .; cdr3_nt: TGTGCCAGCAGTGGTCAAACGGGTCCCGAAGAGACCCAGTACTTC; cdr3_aa: CASSGQTGPEETQYF
j_call: TRBJ2-4; v_call: TRBV12-5; clone_size: many; d_call: .; cdr3_nt: TGTGCTAGTGGTTTGGTGCATTCCCTCTGGGAAGCCAAAAACATTCAGTACTTC; cdr3_aa: CASGLVHSLWEAKNIQYF
j_call: TRBJ2-7; v_call: TRBV27; clone_size: many; d_call: .; cdr3_nt: TGTGCCAGCAGTTCTAGGCTCTCCTACGAGCAGTACTTC; cdr3_aa: CASSSRLSYEQYF
j_call: TRBJ2-2; v_call: TRBV24-1; clone_size: many; d_call: .; cdr3_nt: TGTGCCACCAGTGATTTGACCGCGGGGAACACCGGGGAGCTGTTTTTT; cdr3_aa: CATSDLTAGNTGELFF
j_call: TRBJ1-6; v_call: TRBV28; clone_size: .; d_call: .; cdr3_nt: TGTGCCAGCAGTTTATTCAGGGGTCAATCACCCCTCCACTTT; cdr3_aa: CASSLFRGQSPLHF
j_call: TRBJ1-2; v_call: TRBV20-1; clone_size: many; d_call: TRBD1; cdr3_nt: TGCAGTGCTAGAGATTGGACAGGGAAAGGCTACACCTTC; cdr3_aa: CSARDWTGKGYTF
j_call: TRBJ2-5; v_call: TRBV20-1; clone_size: many; d_call: .; cdr3_nt: TGCAGTGCTAGGCGTGACACCCAAGAGACCCAGTACTTC; cdr3_aa: CSARRDTQETQYF
j_call: TRBJ2-2; v_call: TRBV7-6; clone_size: many; d_call: TRBD2; cdr3_nt: TGTGCCAGCAGCCCTGGGACTAGCGGGGGGTTGAACACCGGGGAGCTGTTTTTT; cdr3_aa: CASSPGTSGGLNTGELFF
j_call: TRBJ1-1; v_call: TRBV18; clone_size: few; d_call: .; cdr3_nt: TGTGCCAGCTCCCACGCACCGGAGAACACTGAAGCTTTCTTT; cdr3_aa: CASSHAPENTEAFF
j_call: TRBJ2-7; v_call: TRBV7-2; clone_size: few; d_call: .; cdr3_nt: TGTGCCAGCAGCTTAGAAGTTGTAGGCGAGCAGTACTTC; cdr3_aa: CASSLEVVGEQYF
j_call: TRBJ2-7; v_call: TRBV6-1; clone_size: .; d_call: TRBD1; cdr3_nt: TGTGCCAGCAACCCCGGGACAGGCCAATACGAGCAGTACTTC; cdr3_aa: CASNPGTGQYEQYF
j_call: TRBJ2-1; v_call: TRBV20-1; clone_size: many; d_call: .; cdr3_nt: TGCAGTGCTAGACGGGACTCGTTATCCGATGAGCAGTTCTTC; cdr3_aa: CSARRDSLSDEQFF
j_call: TRBJ1-3; v_call: TRBV6-5; clone_size: many; d_call: .; cdr3_nt: TGTGCCAGCACCGACAGACCAGGGAGCACCATATATTTT; cdr3_aa: CASTDRPGSTIYF
j_call: TRBJ1-1; v_call: TRBV29-1; clone_size: many; d_call: .; cdr3_nt: TGCAGCGTTGAAGAAAGAAGGGGGAACACTGAAGCTTTCTTT; cdr3_aa: CSVEERRGNTEAFF
j_call: TRBJ1-1; v_call: TRBV19; clone_size: many; d_call: .; cdr3_nt: TGTGCCAGTAGTATAGTCGACGGGACGGGCACTGAAGCTTTCTTT; cdr3_aa: CASSIVDGTGTEAFF
j_call: TRBJ1-3; v_call: TRBV11-2; clone_size: many; d_call: .; cdr3_nt: TGTGCCAGCAGCCCCCAAAGAAGAAACACCATATATTTT; cdr3_aa: CASSPQRRNTIYF
j_call: TRBJ2-7; v_call: TRBV10-3; clone_size: many; d_call: TRBD2; cdr3_nt: TGTGCCATCAAGGGGACCTCGGGAGGCGACGAGCAGTACTTC; cdr3_aa: CAIKGTSGGDEQYF
j_call: TRBJ2-7; v_call: TRBV19; clone_size: many; d_call: .; cdr3_nt: TGTGCCAGTAGAGCGGACTCTCTCGAGCAGTACTTC; cdr3_aa: CASRADSLEQYF
j_call: TRBJ2-7; v_call: TRBV28; clone_size: .; d_call: TRBD1; cdr3_nt: TGTGCCAGCAATAAACCCGGGACAGGGGCCTACGAGCAGTACTTC; cdr3_aa: CASNKPGTGAYEQYF
j_call: TRBJ1-1; v_call: TRBV20-1; clone_size: many; d_call: TRBD1; cdr3_nt: TGCAGTGCTAAGCAGGGGGTGGGAGAAACTGAAGCTTCCTTT; cdr3_aa: CSAKQGVGETEASF
j_call: TRBJ2-5; v_call: TRBV7-8; clone_size: many; d_call: TRBD2; cdr3_nt: TGTGCCAGCAGCGTAGGACTAGCGTCCCGGGAGACCCAGTACTTC; cdr3_aa: CASSVGLASRETQYF
j_call: TRBJ1-2; v_call: TRBV12-5; clone_size: many; d_call: .; cdr3_nt: TGTGCTAGTGGTCCGGATAAGGGATCCAGCTACACCTTC; cdr3_aa: CASGPDKGSSYTF
j_call: TRBJ2-7; v_call: TRBV20-1; clone_size: many; d_call: .; cdr3_nt: TGCAGTGCTAAGGACAGCTCCTACGAGCAGTACTTC; cdr3_aa: CSAKDSSYEQYF
j_call: TRBJ2-7; v_call: TRBV20-1; clone_size: many; d_call: .; cdr3_nt: TGCAGTGTTAGTTTTGACAGTAAGGTCTCCTACGAGCAGTACTTC; cdr3_aa: CSVSFDSKVSYEQYF
j_call: TRBJ2-5; v_call: TRBV12-3/TRBV12-4; clone_size: many; d_call: .; cdr3_nt: TGTGCCAGCAGTCCTTTCACCAGCCGGGAGACCCAGTACTTC; cdr3_aa: CASSPFTSRETQYF
j_call: TRBJ2-5; v_call: TRBV6-2/TRBV6-3; clone_size: many; d_call: TRBD2; cdr3_nt: TGTGCCAGCAGTCCTCGGACTAGCGGGAGGAGGACCCAGTACTTC; cdr3_aa: CASSPRTSGRRTQYF
j_call: TRBJ2-7; v_call: TRBV28; clone_size: many; d_call: .; cdr3_nt: TGTGCCAGCAGTCCAGGATGGGACGAGCAGTACTTC; cdr3_aa: CASSPGWDEQYF
j_call: TRBJ2-2; v_call: TRBV19; clone_size: many; d_call: TRBD1; cdr3_nt: TGTGCCAGTAGTATCGGACAGGGGGCGACCGGGGAGCTGTTTTTT; cdr3_aa: CASSIGQGATGELFF
j_call: TRBJ2-5; v_call: TRBV6-1; clone_size: few; d_call: .; cdr3_nt: TGTGCCAGCAAAAAAACCGGGCCTTGGGAGGTGGAGACCCAGTACTTC; cdr3_aa: CASKKTGPWEVETQYF
j_call: TRBJ2-5; v_call: TRBV28; clone_size: many; d_call: .; cdr3_nt: TGTGCCAGCAGCAGGGACCGGACCCCGACCCAGTACTTC; cdr3_aa: CASSRDRTPTQYF
j_call: TRBJ2-7; v_call: TRBV4-1; clone_size: many; d_call: TRBD1; cdr3_nt: TGCGCCAGCTCCACCGGGACAGGGAACCCCGAGCAGTACTTC; cdr3_aa: CASSTGTGNPEQYF
j_call: TRBJ2-2; v_call: TRBV2; clone_size: many; d_call: .; cdr3_nt: TGTGCAAGCAGACCAGGGGAGGGGGAGCTGTTTTTT; cdr3_aa: CASRPGEGELFF
j_call: TRBJ1-6; v_call: TRBV5-6; clone_size: many; d_call: .; cdr3_nt: TGTGCCAGCAGCTTGATAGGTTCACCCCTCCACTTT; cdr3_aa: CASSLIGSPLHF
j_call: TRBJ1-2; v_call: TRBV5-1; clone_size: many; d_call: .; cdr3_nt: TGCGCCAGCAGCTTGGGGACTTCCTTTGACTATGGCTACACCTTC; cdr3_aa: CASSLGTSFDYGYTF
j_call: TRBJ2-7; v_call: TRBV12-3/TRBV12-4; clone_size: many; d_call: TRBD2; cdr3_nt: TGTGCCAGCAGACGGACTAGCGGGAGGTTCGGCGAGCAGTACTTC; cdr3_aa: CASRRTSGRFGEQYF
j_call: TRBJ2-7; v_call: TRBV6-2/TRBV6-3; clone_size: .; d_call: .; cdr3_nt: TGTGCCAGCAGTTACCGCGAAGGGAGCTACGAGCAGTACTTC; cdr3_aa: CASSYREGSYEQYF
j_call: TRBJ1-1; v_call: TRBV7-3; clone_size: .; d_call: .; cdr3_nt: TGTGCCAGCAGCTTAACGGGGGCCGGCAGTACTGAAGCTTTCTTT; cdr3_aa: CASSLTGAGSTEAFF
j_call: TRBJ1-5; v_call: TRBV28; clone_size: many; d_call: .; cdr3_nt: TGTGCCAGCAGCCCAAAGGACCGGGGGCGAGGCAATCAGCCCCAGCATTTT; cdr3_aa: CASSPKDRGRGNQPQHF
j_call: TRBJ2-5; v_call: TRBV5-6; clone_size: many; d_call: .; cdr3_nt: TGTGCCAGCGGTATGGGGGAGACCCAGTACTTC; cdr3_aa: CASGMGETQYF
j_call: TRBJ2-7; v_call: TRBV12-3/TRBV12-4; clone_size: many; d_call: .; cdr3_nt: TGTGCCAGCAGCCGAGTCCGGACACCCTACGAGCAGTACTTC; cdr3_aa: CASSRVRTPYEQYF
j_call: TRBJ2-5; v_call: TRBV20-1; clone_size: many; d_call: .; cdr3_nt: TGCAGTGCTATTCGACAGCCCCCAGAGACCCAGTACTTC; cdr3_aa: CSAIRQPPETQYF
j_call: TRBJ1-1; v_call: TRBV29-1; clone_size: .; d_call: TRBD1; cdr3_nt: TGCAGCGTTGAAACAGGGGAAAGGTTATTTTGGGACACTGAAGCTTTCTTT; cdr3_aa: CSVETGERLFWDTEAFF
j_call: TRBJ2-7; v_call: TRBV20-1; clone_size: many; d_call: TRBD1; cdr3_nt: TGCAGTGCTAGTCCCGGGACAGGGGATTACGAGCAGTACTTC; cdr3_aa: CSASPGTGDYEQYF
j_call: TRBJ2-7; v_call: TRBV2; clone_size: many; d_call: .; cdr3_nt: TGTGCCACCCACGGGGAGAGCTACGAGCAGTACTTC; cdr3_aa: CATHGESYEQYF
j_call: TRBJ1-1; v_call: TRBV6-2/TRBV6-3; clone_size: many; d_call: .; cdr3_nt: TGTGCCAGCAGTTACTATAGGACTGAAGCTTTCTTT; cdr3_aa: CASSYYRTEAFF
j_call: TRBJ1-5; v_call: TRBV6-2/TRBV6-3; clone_size: many; d_call: TRBD1; cdr3_nt: TGTGCCAGCAGGTTACAGGGGAATACAGAATATGGCAATCAGCCCCAGCATTTT; cdr3_aa: CASRLQGNTEYGNQPQHF
j_call: TRBJ2-7; v_call: TRBV5-5; clone_size: few; d_call: TRBD1; cdr3_nt: TGTGCCAGCAGCTTGGCCGGGACAGGGGTATCCTACGAGCAGTACTTC; cdr3_aa: CASSLAGTGVSYEQYF
j_call: TRBJ1-1; v_call: TRBV6-1; clone_size: few; d_call: .; cdr3_nt: TGTGCCAGCATACCCTCGGACAGCGGGAACACTGAAGCTTTCTTT; cdr3_aa: CASIPSDSGNTEAFF
j_call: TRBJ1-6; v_call: TRBV6-1; clone_size: many; d_call: .; cdr3_nt: TGTGCCAGCAGAACAGGACCCTCTAGTAATTCACCCCTCCACTTT; cdr3_aa: CASRTGPSSNSPLHF
j_call: TRBJ1-3; v_call: TRBV14; clone_size: many; d_call: TRBD1; cdr3_nt: TGTGCCAGCAGCCAAGAACAGGGGGTCTCTGGAAACACCATATATTTT; cdr3_aa: CASSQEQGVSGNTIYF
j_call: TRBJ2-7; v_call: TRBV27; clone_size: many; d_call: .; cdr3_nt: TGTGCCAGCAGTAATCGTAGGAACTACGAGCAGTACTTC; cdr3_aa: CASSNRRNYEQYF
j_call: TRBJ2-7; v_call: TRBV12-3/TRBV12-4; clone_size: many; d_call: .; cdr3_nt: TGTGCCAGCAGTTTGCGCCAGGGGGGACTCCCCTACGAGCAGTACTTC; cdr3_aa: CASSLRQGGLPYEQYF
j_call: TRBJ1-2; v_call: TRBV18; clone_size: many; d_call: .; cdr3_nt: TGTGCCAGCTCACCACAGGGGCCGGTCTATGGCTACACCTTC; cdr3_aa: CASSPQGPVYGYTF
j_call: TRBJ2-7; v_call: TRBV20-1; clone_size: few; d_call: TRBD1; cdr3_nt: TGCAGTGCTAGGTGGCCAGGGGGACCCTACGAGCAGTACTTC; cdr3_aa: CSARWPGGPYEQYF
j_call: TRBJ2-7; v_call: TRBV3-1; clone_size: .; d_call: TRBD2; cdr3_nt: TGTGCCAGCAGCCAGAACCCCGGGACTAGCGGCTACGAGCAGTACTTC; cdr3_aa: CASSQNPGTSGYEQYF
j_call: TRBJ1-1; v_call: TRBV4-1; clone_size: .; d_call: .; cdr3_nt: TGCGCCAGCAGCCACGGAATCAGGGGCAGCACTGAAGCCTTCTTT; cdr3_aa: CASSHGIRGSTEAFF
j_call: TRBJ2-5; v_call: TRBV6-2/TRBV6-3; clone_size: many; d_call: TRBD2; cdr3_nt: TGTGCCAGCAGACCTGGACTAGCGGGCAAGCGATCGCGACAAGAGACCCAGTACTTC; cdr3_aa: CASRPGLAGKRSRQETQYF
j_call: TRBJ1-2; v_call: TRBV20-1; clone_size: many; d_call: TRBD1; cdr3_nt: TGCAGTGCCACAGGGGCAGGGGGCTACACCTTC; cdr3_aa: CSATGAGGYTF